One T cell receptor (beta chain) is described in this entry. The ends were cut back, 0 bases at V and 10 bases at J, with 11 bases in the middle. Germline CDR1 is SGDLS and CDR2 is YYNGEE. The CDR3 consists of 13 residues. The data were produced by immunoSEQ multiplex PCR, yet TCRdb's version contains in-frame clones alone and is incomplete. Of under 130,000 clones in the sample, 70% to 90% were seen once. The data stem from a study of T cell responses to AZD1222 COVID-19 vaccine. V gene TRBV9 combines with J gene TRBJ2-1, with D maybe TRBD2 (6 bases). The sequence was collected from an adult who received the AZD1222 COVID-19 vaccine. The source material was peripheral blood, sampled 28 days after the second AZD1222 dose. CDR3 nucleotides: TGTGCCAGCAGCGTAGTCGGGAGAGGGGAGCAGTTCTTC. Residues: CASSVVGRGEQFF.